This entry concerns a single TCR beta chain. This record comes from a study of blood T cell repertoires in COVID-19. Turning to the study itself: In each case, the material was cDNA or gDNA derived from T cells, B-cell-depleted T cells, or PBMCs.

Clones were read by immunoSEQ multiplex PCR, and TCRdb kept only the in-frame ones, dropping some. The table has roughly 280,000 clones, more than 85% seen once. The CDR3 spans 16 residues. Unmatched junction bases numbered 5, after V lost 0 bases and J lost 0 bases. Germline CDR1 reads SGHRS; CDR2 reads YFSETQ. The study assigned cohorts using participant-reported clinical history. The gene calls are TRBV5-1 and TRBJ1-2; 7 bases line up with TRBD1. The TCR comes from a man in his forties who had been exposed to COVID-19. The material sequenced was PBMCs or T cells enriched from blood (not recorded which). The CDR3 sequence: CASSLAFGTANYGYTF. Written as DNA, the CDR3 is TGCGCCAGCAGCTTGGCCTTCGGGACAGCTAACTATGGCTACACCTTC.